A selection of T cell receptor beta chains follows, all from one sample in a study of blood T cell repertoires in COVID-19. Clones were sequenced by immunoSEQ multiplex PCR, and TCRdb holds only the in-frame ones, with some missing. Found here are tens of thousands of clones, roughly four fifths of them singletons; the top ten hold 1.9%. Sample: peripheral blood. The receptor source for this set is a woman aged 55-70 years with acute or convalescent COVID-19. The CDR3 runs from the conserved cysteine through the conserved F or W. A D gene is named only where the DNA matches it firmly. A row's size may be missing; if present it is once, few, many or a size class.

d_call,clone_size,cdr3_length,v_call,j_call,cdr3_aa,cdr3_nt
TRBD2,-,15,TRBV3-1/TRBV3-2,TRBJ2-1,CASSQDSGGRNEQFF,TGTGCCAGCAGCCAAGACTCGGGGGGGAGGAATGAGCAGTTCTTC
-,-,16,TRBV7-9,TRBJ2-3,CASSLSQGMSTDTQYF,TGTGCCAGCAGCTTATCCCAGGGGATGTCTACAGATACGCAGTATTTT
-,-,13,TRBV3-1/TRBV3-2,TRBJ2-5,CASSLGGRETQYF,TGTGCCAGCAGCCTCGGGGGAAGGGAGACCCAGTACTTC
TRBD1,-,13,TRBV4-1,TRBJ1-2,CASSPQGDYGYTF,TGCGCCAGCTCCCCACAGGGGGACTATGGCTACACCTTC
-,few,13,TRBV6-6,TRBJ1-6,CASTGFYNSPLHF,TGTGCCAGCACGGGGTTCTATAATTCACCCCTCCACTTT
TRBD1,-,14,TRBV2,TRBJ1-1,CAIGTGGAGTEAFF,TGTGCCATCGGGACAGGGGGCGCGGGGACTGAAGCTTTCTTT
TRBD2,-,16,TRBV6-6,TRBJ2-7,CASSSGTSGSGSEQYF,TGTGCCAGCAGTTCCGGGACTAGCGGGAGTGGGAGCGAGCAGTACTTC
-,-,15,TRBV9,TRBJ1-2,CASSARGRGNYGYTF,TGTGCCAGCAGCGCCAGGGGAAGGGGGAACTATGGCTACACCTTC
-,-,15,TRBV9,TRBJ2-3,CASSATGVFTDTQYF,TGTGCCAGCAGCGCTACAGGAGTTTTCACAGATACGCAGTATTTT
-,few,12,TRBV24-1,TRBJ1-1,CATSNPGTEAFF,TGTGCCACCAGCAACCCGGGGACTGAAGCTTTCTTT
-,-,15,TRBV19,TRBJ2-6,CAVSDRLTRANVLTF,TGTGCCGTATCAGACAGGCTTACTAGGGCCAACGTCCTGACTTTC
-,-,13,TRBV10-2,TRBJ1-1,CASSAQGGTEAFF,TGCGCCAGCAGTGCGCAGGGAGGAACTGAAGCTTTCTTT
-,-,16,TRBV7-2,TRBJ1-5,CASSLDSRRYNQPQHF,TGTGCCAGCAGCTTAGATAGTCGGAGGTACAATCAGCCCCAGCATTTT
-,-,13,TRBV2,TRBJ1-1,CASRRDFNTEAFF,TGTGCCAGCAGACGAGATTTCAACACTGAAGCTTTCTTT
TRBD1,-,14,TRBV18,TRBJ2-7,CASSRDRDSYEQYF,TGTGCCAGCTCAAGGGACAGGGACTCCTACGAGCAGTACTTC
-,-,13,TRBV19,TRBJ2-5,CATSVTTQETQYF,TGTGCCACCTCGGTGACAACCCAAGAGACCCAGTACTTC
TRBD2,-,16,TRBV7-2,TRBJ2-1,CASSLRLAGGHNEQFF,TGTGCCAGCAGTTTACGACTAGCGGGGGGGCACAATGAGCAGTTCTTC
TRBD1,-,14,TRBV11-1,TRBJ2-1,CASSGQGLFNEQFF,TGTGCCAGCTCTGGACAGGGGTTATTCAATGAGCAGTTCTTC
-,-,15,TRBV27,TRBJ1-2,CASSSRGGGLYGYTF,TGTGCCAGCAGTTCCCGCGGCGGGGGCCTCTATGGCTACACCTTC
-,-,12,TRBV12-5,TRBJ2-7,CASSSSAYEQYF,TGTGCTAGTTCCTCTAGCGCGTACGAGCAGTACTTC
-,-,16,TRBV18,TRBJ1-4,CASSPPGQGLNEKLFF,TGTGCCAGCTCACCACCGGGTCAGGGATTAAATGAAAAACTGTTTTTT
-,-,15,TRBV18,TRBJ1-3,CASSAGLVSGNTIYF,TGTGCCAGCTCGGCCGGACTGGTCTCTGGAAACACCATATATTTT
-,-,13,TRBV12-3/TRBV12-4,TRBJ1-6,CASTLGGNSPLHF,TGTGCCAGCACCCTGGGGGGGAATTCACCCCTCCACTTT
TRBD1,-,15,TRBV11-3,TRBJ1-2,CASSFNRGRGYGYTF,TGTGCCAGCAGCTTTAACAGGGGTAGGGGCTATGGCTACACCTTC
TRBD2,-,16,TRBV3-1/TRBV3-2,TRBJ2-4,CASSQVSSGRANIQYF,TGTGCCAGCAGCCAAGTATCTAGCGGGAGGGCCAACATTCAGTACTTC
-,-,11,TRBV6-6,TRBJ1-2,CASSWGEGYTF,TGTGCCAGCAGTTGGGGAGAAGGCTACACCTTC
TRBD2,-,15,TRBV6-5,TRBJ2-7,CASSPWTSGSYEQYF,TGTGCCAGCAGCCCGTGGACTAGCGGGAGCTACGAGCAGTACTTC
-,once,13,TRBV5-1,TRBJ2-7,CASSTTGSYEQYF,TGCGCCAGCAGTACCACAGGGTCCTACGAGCAGTACTTC
-,-,16,TRBV27,TRBJ2-7,CASSLSIVNRYYEQYF,TGTGCCAGCAGTTTATCAATTGTAAACAGATATTACGAGCAGTACTTC